This note documents a single T cell receptor beta chain sequence. These data are taken from a study of CD8 T cells in Susac syndrome. The CDR3 length is 13 residues. The V gene lost 2 bases and the J gene lost 7 bases, with 8 bases spanning the gap. RNA in amounts of roughly 0.5 to 1 ug was reverse transcribed with random hexamers. TCRdb reanalysed the immunoSEQ multiplex PCR reads using MiXCR and keeps one entry per CDR3 protein. In the table there are about 130,000 distinct CDR3 sequences, under 95% of which are singletons. Sequencing was carried out using CD8+ T cells from PBMCs. The sequence was collected from a human donor with multiple sclerosis. This chain connects TRBV12-3 or TRBV12-4 to TRBJ2-2; TRBD1 might be the D (5 bases). CDR3 in amino acids: CASSLKQGGELFF. DNA of the CDR3: TGTGCCAGCAGTTTAAAGCAGGGCGGGGAGCTGTTTTTT.